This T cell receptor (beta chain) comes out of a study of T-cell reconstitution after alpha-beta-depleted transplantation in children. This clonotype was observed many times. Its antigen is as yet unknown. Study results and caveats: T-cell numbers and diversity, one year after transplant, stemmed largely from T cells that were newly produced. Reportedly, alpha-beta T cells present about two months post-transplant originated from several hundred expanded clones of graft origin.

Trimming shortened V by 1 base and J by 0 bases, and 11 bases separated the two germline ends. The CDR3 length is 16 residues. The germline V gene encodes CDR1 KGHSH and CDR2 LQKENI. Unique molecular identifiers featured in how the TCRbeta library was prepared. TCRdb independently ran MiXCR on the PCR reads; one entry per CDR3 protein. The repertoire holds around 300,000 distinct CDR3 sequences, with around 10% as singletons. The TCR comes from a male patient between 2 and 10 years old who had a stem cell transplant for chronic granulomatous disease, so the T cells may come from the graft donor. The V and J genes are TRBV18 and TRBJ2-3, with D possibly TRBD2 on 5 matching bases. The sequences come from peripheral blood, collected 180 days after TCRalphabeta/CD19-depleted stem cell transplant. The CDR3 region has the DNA TGTGCCAGCTCACCACGAGCCGGGATTAGCACAGATACGCAGTATTTT. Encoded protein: CASSPRAGISTDTQYF.